These T cell receptor beta chains were read from a single sample in a study of beta chain features in type 1 diabetes. Sequencing was performed with immunoSEQ multiplex PCR; in TCRdb, only in-frame clones are kept and a portion is missing. The sample yields around 310,000 clones, roughly 14% seen once. The sequenced material came from naive CD4+ T cells from blood. The receptors were sampled from a woman in her late teens or twenties with type 1 diabetes. CDR3s include the opening cysteine and the closing phenylalanine or tryptophan. The order of the fields is V gene, D gene, J gene, CDR3 protein. The D gene is left open where the match is weak.

TRBV18	TRBD2	TRBJ2-7	CASSPRTSGTYEQYF
TRBV7-9	TRBD1	TRBJ2-1	CASNERRDRVDEQFF
TRBV21-1	-	TRBJ2-3	CASSKARLAGGQGTDTQYF
TRBV11-3	-	TRBJ1-1	CASSFIRDTEAFF
TRBV28	TRBD1	TRBJ1-2	CASSGTVGGYTF
TRBV5-6	TRBD2	TRBJ2-2	CASRTTSGSVDTGELFF
TRBV5-1	TRBD2	TRBJ2-7	CASSLPGLAVYEQYF
TRBV7-9	TRBD2	TRBJ2-5	CASSSSGRSGETQYF
TRBV4-2	TRBD2	TRBJ2-3	CASSQGGTSGSDTQYF
TRBV7-9	TRBD2	TRBJ2-5	CASSLRLAEETQYF
TRBV23-1	-	TRBJ2-1	CASSQPLFPRGKLDNEQFF
TRBV5-4	-	TRBJ2-1	CASSLGAGLIF
TRBV6-5	-	TRBJ2-1	CASTQAGNEQFF
TRBV7-2	TRBD2	TRBJ2-1	CASSSTSGIYNEQFF
TRBV28	-	TRBJ2-7	CASSESGIYEQYF
TRBV11-2	-	TRBJ2-1	CASSSGQSNNEQFF
TRBV19	TRBD2	TRBJ2-3	CASSPGLAVSTDTQYF
TRBV20-1	TRBD1	TRBJ1-2	CSARTGRSYTF
TRBV28	-	TRBJ2-1	CASMEGSYNEQFF
TRBV4-2	-	TRBJ1-1	CASSQASGTPNTEAFF
TRBV30	TRBD1	TRBJ1-2	CAWSVEGAYGYTF
TRBV7-2	-	TRBJ2-6	CASGQSGANVLTF
TRBV19	-	TRBJ2-3	CASTARPSAVDTQYF
TRBV18	-	TRBJ2-7	CASSPRSGDEQYF